These 19 T cell receptor beta chains were all obtained from the same sample, sequenced in a study of blood T cell repertoires in COVID-19. TCRdb keeps only in-frame clones here, not all; method: immunoSEQ multiplex PCR. The sample includes about 160,000 clones, around 83% of them seen just once. The sequenced sample consisted of PBMCs or T cells enriched from blood (not recorded which). The receptors were sampled from a woman in her forties or fifties in a cohort exposed to, infected with or recovered from COVID-19 (not recorded which).

V and J are TRBV4-1 and TRBJ2-1; 7 bases are shared with TRBD1. Germline V gene lookup returns CDR1 MGHRA and CDR2 YSYEKL. The CDR3 length is 16 residues. The trim removed 0 bases at V and 8 bases at J, leaving 10 bases unmatched. Here the CDR3 reads CASSQDSRQGVYEQFF. CDR3 in DNA: TGCGCCAGCAGCCAAGATTCGAGACAGGGCGTTTATGAGCAGTTCTTC.

The chain combines TRBV2 with TRBJ2-7; tentatively, D is TRBD2 (5 bases). This CDR3 contains 14 residues. The germline gives CDR1 SNHLY, CDR2 FYNNEI. Trimming cost V 7 bases and J 4 bases, with 17 bases left between them. The CDR3 DNA sequence: TGTGCCAGCAATCCGCGACCGACTAATTACGAGCAGTACTTC. Encoded protein: CASNPRPTNYEQYF.

The rearrangement links TRBV7-3 to TRBJ1-5; 7 bases line up with TRBD1. This CDR3 is built from 18 residues. V lost 7 bases to trimming and J lost 1 base; unmatched junction nucleotides: 16. Germline CDR1 reads SGHTA; CDR2 reads FQGTGA. The CDR3 nucleotides are TGTGCCAGCAATTATAACCGGACGATACAGGGGAGCAATCAGCCCCAGCATTTT. The encoded protein is CASNYNRTIQGSNQPQHF.

The count of this clone is one. This chain uses TRBV6-2 or TRBV6-3 with TRBJ2-3, with 8 bases lining up with TRBD1. Losses at the gene ends were 2 bases for V and 4 bases for J; bases not matched to a gene: 8. CDR1 and CDR2 (germline): MNHEY, SVGEGT. The CDR3 is 16 residues long. CDR3 region: CASSYPPQQGADTQYF. DNA of the CDR3: TGTGCCAGCAGTTACCCCCCTCAACAGGGGGCAGATACGCAGTATTTT.

The chain joins TRBV21-1 to TRBJ2-1; the table gives TRBD2 as D, unverified against the DNA. TRBV21-1 represents a pseudogene. The CDR3 has 18 amino acids. The CDR3 protein is CASSPHFSGRIPYNEQFF. The CDR3 region has the DNA TGTGCCAGCAGCCCTCACTTTAGCGGGAGAATTCCCTACAATGAGCAGTTCTTC.

This clone was observed a handful of times. The V gene is TRBV7-6, the J gene TRBJ1-1; tentative D call: TRBD1 (6 bases). V lost 0 bases, J lost 7 bases, and 9 bases lay in between. The CDR3 length is 13 residues. CDR1 and CDR2 from the germline V gene are SGHVS and FNYEAQ. CDR3 nucleotide sequence: TGTGCCAGCAGCTTAGCATCGGACAGTGAAGCTTTCTTT. Residues: CASSLASDSEAFF.

V and J are TRBV28 and TRBJ1-3, with 7 bases aligning to TRBD1. Germline values: CDR1 MDHEN, CDR2 SYDVKM. This CDR3 is 17 amino acids long. Trimming removed 3 bases from V and 2 bases from J; junction bases left unmatched: 10. CDR3 sequence (DNA): TGTGCCAGCAGTTTCCTTCAAGGGGGCGCCCCTGGAAACACCATATATTTT. Residues: CASSFLQGGAPGNTIYF.

This rearrangement joins TRBV6-2 or TRBV6-3 to TRBJ2-7; 9 bases line up with TRBD1. CDR1 MNHEY and CDR2 SVGEGT come from the germline V gene. V gave up 1 base and J gave up 2 bases; unmatched junction bases: 3. This CDR3 is 15 amino acids long. The CDR3 DNA reads as TGTGCCAGCAGTTACTTGGGACAGGGCGCCTACGAGCAGTACTTC. Residues: CASSYLGQGAYEQYF.

This chain joins TRBV11-3 and TRBJ2-2; D possibly corresponds to TRBD2 (7 bases). V was cut by 1 base and J by 4 bases, with 13 bases left in between. The germline V gene encodes CDR1 SGHNT and CDR2 YENEEA. The CDR3 length is 16 residues. This CDR3 is CASSLAGGPFTGELFF. CDR3 coding DNA: TGTGCCAGCAGCTTAGCCGGGGGGCCATTCACCGGGGAGCTGTTTTTT.

This sequence joins TRBV3-1 (or the pseudogene TRBV3-2) and TRBJ2-5; TRBD2 aligns across 9 bases. The CDR3 consists of 17 residues. Unmatched junction bases numbered 10, after V lost 1 base and J lost 4 bases. Germline-derived CDR1 and CDR2 are LGHDT and YNNKEL (reference sequence). DNA of the CDR3: TGTGCCAGCAGCCAAGGAAAGGGACTAGCCTTCGGAGAGACCCAGTACTTC. It yields the protein CASSQGKGLAFGETQYF.

The V call is TRBV7-5, the J call TRBJ1-5; the table names TRBD1, a call not compared with the DNA. TRBV7-5 is a listed pseudogene. The CDR3 covers 18 residues. The chain's CDR3 is CARRDPQARQEEDQPQHF. The CDR3 DNA follows: TGTGCCAGAAGGGACCCCCAAGCCCGACAGGAGGAAGATCAGCCCCAGCATTTT.

V and J are TRBV19 and TRBJ2-7, with 7 bases aligning to TRBD1. Germline CDR1 reads LNHDA; CDR2 reads SQIVND (reference sequence). The CDR3 sequence is 15 residues long. V lost 5 bases, J lost 1 base, and 8 bases stayed unmatched. The CDR3 protein is CASSEQGKWSYEQYF. CDR3 DNA: TGTGCCAGTAGTGAACAGGGGAAGTGGTCCTACGAGCAGTACTTC.

The chain joins TRBV30 to TRBJ1-4; the match to TRBD1 covers 8 bases. J gave up 9 bases and V 0 bases, and 3 bases lay outside the gene matches. This CDR3 contains 13 residues. Looked up from germline, CDR1 is GTSNPN and CDR2 is SVGIG (reference sequence). The CDR3 DNA reads TGTGCCTGGAGTGTACAGGGGGTCAAAAAACTGTTTTTT. Its translation: CAWSVQGVKKLFF. Combining the CDR3 with reference TRBV30 and TRBJ1-4 gives the whole variable domain SQTIHQWPATLVQPVGSPLSLECTVEGTSNPNLYWYRQAAGRGLQLLFYSVGIGQISSEVPQNLSASRPQDRQFILSSKKLLLSDSGFYLCAWSVQGVKKLFFGSGTQLSVL.

This chain uses TRBV30 with TRBJ2-7, with 8 bases matching TRBD1. V lost 5 bases and J lost 4; bases outside the gene matches: 10. Germline loops: CDR1 GTSNPN, CDR2 SVGIG (reference sequence). CDR3 length equals 14 residues. This CDR3 reads CAWAISGGRYEQYF. The CDR3 DNA is TGTGCCTGGGCCATCTCAGGGGGCCGGTACGAGCAGTACTTC. Based on the CDR3 plus reference TRBV30 and TRBJ2-7, the full variable domain is SQTIHQWPATLVQPVGSPLSLECTVEGTSNPNLYWYRQAAGRGLQLLFYSVGIGQISSEVPQNLSASRPQDRQFILSSKKLLLSDSGFYLCAWAISGGRYEQYFGPGTRLTVT.

V usage is TRBV11-2 and J usage is TRBJ2-3; no clear D. Trimming took off 1 base at V and 3 bases at J, with 5 bases between the two ends. CDR3 length equals 13 residues. The germline gives CDR1 SGHAT, CDR2 FQNNGV. CDR3 in amino acids: CASSLGPTDTQYF. The CDR3 nucleotides read TGTGCCAGCAGCTTAGGGCCGACAGATACGCAGTATTTT.

This clone was counted a few times. This chain connects TRBV7-9 to TRBJ1-1; possible D gene TRBD1, 5 bases. This CDR3 comprises 13 residues. Germline CDR1 and CDR2: SEHNR and FQNEAQ (reference sequence). The V and J ends lost 0 bases and 8 bases respectively, with 10 bases between them. The chain's CDR3 is CASSLAGVDEAFF. The CDR3 DNA sequence: TGTGCCAGCAGCTTAGCAGGGGTAGACGAAGCTTTCTTT.

This chain connects TRBV28 to TRBJ2-3; maybe TRBD2 (7 bases). Trimming removed 6 bases from V and 8 bases from J, with 30 bases in between. The CDR3 has 18 residues. The germline V gene encodes CDR1 MDHEN and CDR2 SYDVKM. CDR3 DNA sequence: TGTGCCAGCAGCCTCACGTTCAACGGGGGGCCCCCCCTCGGTACGCAGTATTTT. Amino acids: CASSLTFNGGPPLGTQYF.

The chain is built from TRBV6-5 and TRBJ1-3; the D gene is possibly TRBD1 (6 bases). Germline V gene data show CDR1 as MNHEY and CDR2 as SVGAGI. The CDR3 sequence is 14 residues long. CDR3 amino acids: CAVEQGRSGNTIYF. The CDR3 DNA sequence: TGTGCAGTGGAACAGGGACGGTCTGGAAACACCATATATTTT.

This clone turned up a few times. The chain employs TRBV7-9 and TRBJ2-2; D might be TRBD1 (6 bases). Germline CDR1 and CDR2: SEHNR and FQNEAQ (reference sequence). CDR3 size: 15 residues. Trimming removed 5 bases at V and 1 base at J, with 11 bases between. The CDR3 is CASSATGMNTGELFF. In DNA, the CDR3 is TGTGCCAGCAGCGCAACAGGGATGAACACCGGGGAGCTGTTTTTT.